This T cell receptor beta chain was captured in a study of CD8+ T cells in alopecia areata. Across the study: Those patients who were treated received oral tofacitinib, which was given at 5 to 10 mg twice daily for moderate-to-severe alopecia areata.

Reverse transcription of extracted RNA yielded cDNA, which provided the sequencing template. Libraries were prepared by immunoSEQ multiplex PCR; TCRdb keeps only in-frame clonotypes and omits some of them. This repertoire shows 120,000 or so clones, less than 75% found once; its top ten account for around 30%. Treatment indicated: oral pan-JAK inhibitor, 5-10 mg twice daily. Sorting from PBMCs produced CD4+ and CD8+ T cells. Trimming at V came to 2 bases and at J to 8 bases, leaving 10 bases not matched to a gene. CDR1 is MRHNA, CDR2 SNTAGT, per germline. This CDR3 region has 16 residues. This TCR derives from a human donor with alopecia areata. Sequenced material: CD8+ T cells sorted from blood, taken at week 4, from a patient treated with tofacitinib. The rearrangement links TRBV6-4 to TRBJ2-1; 9 nucleotides match TRBD2. In DNA form, the CDR3 reads TGTGCCAGCAGTGACGGAGGTGGGACTAGCTCCTATGAGCAGTTCTTC. The encoded protein is CASSDGGGTSSYEQFF.